The 29 T cell receptor beta chains in this list originate from one sample, sequenced in a study of vaccination effects on CD4 cells after COVID-19. This table comes from immunoSEQ multiplex PCR, and its TCRdb copy is limited to in-frame clones, with some not included. Of roughly 63,000 clones detected, roughly 78% appear once; the ten largest clones hold less than 2.5%. Their cognate antigens are unknown. Antigen-specific CD4+ T cells were first expanded with viral peptide pools by the ViraFEST assay and only then sequenced. Around day 10 of culture, CD4+ T cells were separated out. It was two doses of either the BNT162b2 or mRNA-1273 vaccine that participants received. Sequencing was performed on CD4+ T cells from PBMCs cultured with HCoV-OC43 spike peptides, taken after COVID-19 vaccination. Subset given: HCoV-OC43 spike overlapping peptide pool stimulation. The source is a human donor who received a COVID-19 vaccine.

V is TRBV24-1 and J is TRBJ2-2; tentatively, D is TRBD1 (6 bases). The ends were cut back, 7 bases at V and 4 bases at J, with 12 bases in the middle. The CDR3 length is 14 residues. The germline gives CDR1 KGHDR, CDR2 SFDVKD. CDR3 region: CATSPTGPTGELFF. The CDR3 DNA sequence: TGTGCCACCAGCCCAACAGGGCCCACCGGGGAGCTGTTTTTT.

V gene TRBV2 combines with J gene TRBJ1-2; no clear D gene. CDR1 is SNHLY, CDR2 FYNNEI, per germline. Trimming stripped 4 bases from V and 1 base from J, with 7 bases between. This CDR3 spans 13 amino acids. CDR3 sequence: CASSVALNYGYTF. In nucleotides, the CDR3 is TGTGCCAGCAGTGTGGCACTTAACTATGGCTACACCTTC.

J is TRBJ2-1 and V is TRBV6-1; 9 bases agree with TRBD2. Trimming removed 4 bases from V and 7 bases from J; junction bases left unmatched: 14. The CDR3 length is 17 residues. Germline CDR1 reads MNHNS; CDR2 reads SASEGT. The CDR3 nucleotides read TGTGCCAGCAGTGCAAGGGGCGGGGGGGCCGTAGTTAATGAGCAGTTCTTC. This gives the protein CASSARGGGAVVNEQFF.

The J gene is TRBJ2-1, the V gene TRBV2; 8 positions agree with TRBD1. CDR3 length: 14 residues. With V trimmed by 5 bases and J by 5 bases, 5 bases remained unmatched. The germline V gene has CDR1 SNHLY and CDR2 FYNNEI. The CDR3 region has the DNA TGTGCCAGCAGTTCACAGGGGGAGGACAATGAGCAGTTCTTC. It translates to CASSSQGEDNEQFF.

The genes are TRBV9 and TRBJ2-5; perhaps TRBD1 as D (8 bases). The CDR3 runs 14 residues. Germline assignment: CDR1 SGDLS and CDR2 YYNGEE. The ends were cut back, 3 bases at V and 4 bases at J, with 13 bases in the middle. CDR3 DNA: TGTGCCAGCAGCGCACAGGGGGGGCGAGAGACCCAGTACTTC. It translates to CASSAQGGRETQYF.

The chain links TRBV7-3 to TRBJ2-3; D assignment may be TRBD1 or TRBD2 (5 bases each). The CDR3 has 15 residues. V lost 5 bases and J 4 bases, leaving 16 bases between the germline ends. CDR1 SGHTA and CDR2 FQGTGA come from the germline V gene. In nucleotides, the CDR3 is TGTGCCAGCAGCCCCGGGGCGGTCTGGGCAGATACGCAGTATTTT. It yields the protein CASSPGAVWADTQYF.

This clone was counted a single time. The V and J genes are TRBV2 and TRBJ2-1; 8 nucleotides agree with TRBD1. CDR3 length: 13 amino acids. V lost 6 bases, J lost 9 bases, and 7 bases stayed unmatched. CDR1 and CDR2 (germline): SNHLY, FYNNEI. This CDR3 is CASREDRVSEQFF. The CDR3 nucleotides read TGTGCCAGCAGAGAGGACAGGGTGAGTGAGCAGTTCTTC.

V and J are TRBV10-3 and TRBJ2-3, with 8 bases identical to TRBD1. V lost 5 bases to trimming and J lost 5 bases; unmatched junction nucleotides: 3. CDR1 ENHRY and CDR2 SYGVKD come from the germline V gene. This CDR3 region has 13 residues. In nucleotides, the CDR3 is TGTGCCATCAGTCGGACAGGGATAGATACGCAGTATTTT. As protein: CAISRTGIDTQYF.

This clone was counted once. The V and J genes are TRBV27 and TRBJ2-1, with 10 bases that match TRBD2. V lost 7 bases to trimming and J lost 5 bases; unmatched junction nucleotides: 8. This CDR3 has 15 amino acids. Germline V gene data show CDR1 as MNHEY and CDR2 as SMNVEV (reference sequence). This CDR3 reads CASTLKAGGHNEQFF. The CDR3 region has the DNA TGTGCCAGCACCCTAAAAGCGGGGGGGCACAATGAGCAGTTCTTC.

The chain carries TRBV28 and TRBJ1-2; D remains unclear. This CDR3 is 15 amino acids long. V lost 2 bases and J 2 bases, leaving 12 bases between the germline ends. Germline V CDR1 and CDR2: MDHEN, SYDVKM. The CDR3 bases are TGTGCCAGCAGTTTACCCGTGGGCGGGAACTATGGCTACACCTTC. This translates into CASSLPVGGNYGYTF.

The rearrangement links TRBV7-8 to TRBJ2-5; TRBD2 is a possible D gene (6 bases). Germline V lookup: CDR1 SGHVS, CDR2 FQNEAQ. The CDR3 sequence is 14 residues long. Between the trimmed V and J ends, which lost 4 bases and 5 bases, there was a span of 14 bases. The CDR3 region is CASSWWEVTETQYF. DNA of the CDR3: TGTGCCAGCAGCTGGTGGGAGGTGACGGAGACCCAGTACTTC.

The sample holds one count of this clone. This sequence joins TRBV5-6 and TRBJ1-3; D is uncertain. Germline V gene lookup returns CDR1 SGHDT and CDR2 YYEEEE. CDR3 length equals 13 residues. V shed 3 bases and J shed 0 bases, with 4 bases lying between them. CDR3 region: CASSWGSGNTIYF. CDR3 bases: TGTGCCAGCAGCTGGGGCTCTGGAAACACCATATATTTT. Full variable domain (outside the CDR3, taken from reference TRBV5-6 and TRBJ1-3): DAGVTQSPTHLIKTRGQQVTLRCSPKSGHDTVSWYQQALGQGPQFIFQYYEEEERQRGNFPDRFSGHQFPNYSSELNVNALLLGDSALYLCASSWGSGNTIYFGEGSWLTVV.

The chain links TRBV7-2 to TRBJ1-3; 8 nucleotides match TRBD1. Germline V gene data show CDR1 as SGHTA and CDR2 as FQGNSA. Germline trimming cut 0 bases from V and 2 bases from J; bases unmatched to any gene: 3. The CDR3 is 16 amino acids. The CDR3 DNA sequence: TGTGCCAGCAGCTTAGCGGGGACAGGTACTGGAAACACCATATATTTT. It translates to CASSLAGTGTGNTIYF. The variable domain in full, with the rest retrieved from reference TRBV7-2 and TRBJ1-3, is GAGVSQSPSNKVTEKGKDVELRCDPISGHTALYWYRQSLGQGLEFLIYFQGNSAPDKSGLPSDRFSAERTGGSVSTLTIQRTQQEDSAVYLCASSLAGTGTGNTIYFGEGSWLTVV.

The rearrangement uses TRBV6-2 or TRBV6-3 and TRBJ2-2; D not resolved. In germline, CDR1 is MNHEY, CDR2 SVGEGT. This CDR3 is 14 amino acids long. V lost 0 bases, J lost 5 bases, and 7 bases lay in between. CDR3 region: CASSYSHATGELFF. DNA of the CDR3: TGTGCCAGCAGTTACTCGCACGCAACCGGGGAGCTGTTTTTT.

The chain employs TRBV6-5 and TRBJ1-2; 10 bases are shared with TRBD1. With V trimmed by 6 bases and J by 4 bases, 8 bases remained unmatched. The CDR3 totals 15 residues. The germline CDR1 and CDR2 sequences are MNHEY and SVGAGI. CDR3 sequence: CASSPGQGGIYGYTF. The CDR3 DNA reads as TGTGCCAGCAGCCCCGGACAGGGGGGAATCTATGGCTACACCTTC.

The chain employs TRBV19 and TRBJ1-5, with 7 bases matching TRBD1. Germline V lookup: CDR1 LNHDA, CDR2 SQIVND (reference sequence). Unmatched junction bases numbered 1, after V lost 2 bases and J lost 3 bases. CDR3 size: 14 residues. The CDR3 loop reads CASSIRGPNQPQHF. In nucleotides, the CDR3 is TGTGCCAGTAGTATAAGGGGGCCCAATCAGCCCCAGCATTTT.

The V call is TRBV6-5, the J call TRBJ2-3; TRBD1 matches at 10 bases. Germline lookup yields CDR1 MNHEY and CDR2 SVGAGI. Germline trimming cut 8 bases from V and 3 bases from J; bases unmatched to any gene: 11. This CDR3 contains 16 residues. The CDR3 DNA reads as TGTGCCAGCCGTTCGATAGGGGGACAGGGGACAGATACGCAGTATTTT. This encodes CASRSIGGQGTDTQYF.

The chain carries TRBV6-2 or TRBV6-3 and TRBJ2-3, with D perhaps TRBD2 (5 bases). This CDR3 contains 15 residues. Germline V gene sequence: CDR1 MNHEY, CDR2 SVGEGT. V lost 2 bases and J 0 bases, leaving 9 bases between the germline ends. The CDR3 sequence is CASSYGRASTDTQYF. The CDR3, as DNA: TGTGCCAGCAGTTACGGGCGGGCTAGCACAGATACGCAGTATTTT.

This clone was seen once. The V call is TRBV7-9, the J call TRBJ1-1; D might be TRBD1 (6 bases). The germline V gene has CDR1 SEHNR and CDR2 FQNEAQ (reference sequence). This CDR3 region has 17 residues. Trimming removed 3 bases at V and 1 base at J, with 18 bases between. The DNA of the CDR3 is TGTGCCAGCAGCTTGGGGGCGGGGTTTGGGACGAACACTGAAGCTTTCTTT. Translated: CASSLGAGFGTNTEAFF.

The chain uses TRBV18 and TRBJ2-2; 9 bases map to TRBD1. The CDR3 has 16 residues. The germline CDR1 and CDR2 sequences are KGHSH and LQKENI. V shed 2 bases and J 2 bases; nucleotides not matched to a gene: 3. CDR3 DNA: TGTGCCAGCTCACCATCGGACAGGGGAAACACCGGGGAGCTGTTTTTT. This gives the protein CASSPSDRGNTGELFF.

The chain recombines TRBV6-5 with TRBJ2-1; no clear D. Germline loops: CDR1 MNHEY, CDR2 SVGAGI. The CDR3 length is 14 residues. V was pared by 2 bases and J by 0 bases, with 5 bases between. CDR3 in DNA: TGTGCCAGCAGTTACACCGTCTCCTACAATGAGCAGTTCTTC. It specifies CASSYTVSYNEQFF.

This rearrangement joins TRBV4-3 to TRBJ1-2; weak D call: TRBD1 (6 bases). Germline loops: CDR1 LGHNA, CDR2 YSLEER. V was shortened by 5 bases and J by 8 bases, with 18 bases between the two germline ends. The CDR3 runs to 14 residues. The CDR3 spells CASSAELAGAGYTF. DNA for the CDR3: TGCGCCAGCAGCGCAGAACTGGCAGGGGCGGGCTACACCTTC.

The sample holds one count of this clone. The gene calls are TRBV10-1 and TRBJ1-4; 8 bases align to TRBD1. The CDR3 is made up of 14 amino acids. V trimming: 7 bases; J trimming: 7 bases; junction bases outside the gene matches: 8. CDR1 and CDR2 (germline): WNHNN, SYGVQD (reference sequence). CDR3 loop: CASIVQGEGEKLFF. The CDR3 DNA reads as TGCGCCAGCATCGTACAGGGGGAGGGTGAAAAACTGTTTTTT.

This clone was detected only a few times. The chain carries TRBV6-6 and TRBJ1-4, with D possibly being TRBD1 (6 bases). Looked up from germline, CDR1 is MNHNY and CDR2 is SVGAGI (reference sequence). The CDR3 has 15 amino acids. The germline V and J ends were trimmed by 0 bases and 7 bases, with 12 bases remaining between them. The CDR3 region is CASSYSQGRGEKLFF. DNA of the CDR3: TGTGCCAGCAGTTACTCACAGGGAAGAGGTGAAAAACTGTTTTTT.

The rearrangement uses TRBV6-5 and TRBJ1-4; D unclear. Germline V gene data show CDR1 as MNHEY and CDR2 as SVGAGI. The CDR3 totals 13 residues. V lost 3 bases and J lost 10, with 12 bases in between. The CDR3: CASSYGDSGKLFF. For the CDR3, the DNA is TGTGCCAGCAGTTATGGGGATTCGGGAAAACTGTTTTTT.

V and J are TRBV27 and TRBJ2-7, with D unresolved. Trimming removed 6 bases at V and 1 base at J, with 19 bases between. Germline CDR1 reads MNHEY; CDR2 reads SMNVEV (reference sequence). The CDR3 is made up of 16 amino acids. The CDR3 nucleotides read TGTGCCAGCAGGCCGAGGAGTGGGGTAGGATCCTACGAGCAGTACGTC. Translating gives CASRPRSGVGSYEQYV.

V and J are TRBV2 and TRBJ1-5; D remains unclear. Germline V gives CDR1 SNHLY, CDR2 FYNNEI. There are 12 residues in the CDR3. Trimming pared 3 bases from V and 6 bases from J, leaving 6 bases between. The CDR3 loop reads CASSDFVQPQHF. In nucleotides, the CDR3 is TGTGCCAGCAGTGACTTTGTTCAGCCCCAGCATTTT.

J is TRBJ1-4 and V is TRBV12-3 or TRBV12-4; 8 bases are shared with TRBD1. There are 13 residues in the CDR3. The junction had 7 bases not matched to a gene; V was cut back by 6 bases and J by 10 bases. The CDR3 protein is CASSPQGVGKLFF. CDR3 nucleotide sequence: TGTGCCAGCAGCCCACAGGGGGTTGGAAAACTGTTTTTT.

The chain recombines TRBV19 with TRBJ2-6; D might be TRBD2 (7 bases). This CDR3 comprises 16 residues. V shed 7 bases and J shed 1 base, with 14 bases lying between them. Germline lookup yields CDR1 LNHDA and CDR2 SQIVND (reference sequence). This CDR3 is CASTLGGGSGANVLTF. CDR3 bases: TGTGCCAGTACCCTAGGGGGAGGGTCTGGGGCCAACGTCCTGACTTTC.